This TCR beta chain emerged from a study of a mutant IDH1 vaccine in newly diagnosed glioma (dated by TCRdb to about 2021). The study in broad terms: Eight vaccinations were administered to patients in weeks 1, 3, 5, 7, 11, 15, 19 and 23, corresponding to visits V03 through V10. Vaccination began 4-6 weeks after radiotherapy alone, or alongside temozolomide cycles in the chemotherapy-containing groups. Of the 30 or so patients who were treated, around 60% were male and 37.5% were female, and the mean age was about 40 years. Prior to enrollment, standard therapy consisting of radiotherapy alone, temozolomide alone, or radiochemotherapy with temozolomide had been administered to patients, with the combination being received by most patients. Peripheral blood was collected at six visits: V03 (baseline), V05, V07, V10, V12 and V13. For exploratory analyses, longitudinal TCRB deep sequencing was carried out in approximately 25 treated patients wherever samples were available.

CDR1 and CDR2 were assigned from the germline V gene (reference sequence) as SGHNT and YYREEE. V is shortened by 1 base, J by 1 base, and the region joining them spans 10 bases. The CDR3 sequence holds 15 residues, the cysteine and phenylalanine included. The read is trimmed to its CDR3 DNA, 45 bases read in frame from base 1. A note on this clone: There is no known antigen for this receptor. Per-base quality was not reported, and no clone a single base away is much larger than it.

General findings and caveats noted by the study authors: The authors stated that sample limitations prevented analyses of patient blood samples from being reproduced. No apparent relationship was observed between pseudoprogression and alterations in the top peripheral T cell clonotypes detected by TCRB sequencing. Selection of PBMC samples for TCRB deep sequencing was based on availability. Vaccine-induced immune responses across multiple MHC alleles were detected in roughly 94% of patients.

The intended sense of this specimen's time point label: week 11, during vaccination. Each vaccine dose was 300 ug of a 20-mer mutant IDH1 peptide in Montanide, given subcutaneously with topical imiquimod. All donors had newly diagnosed IDH1-mutant astrocytomas of WHO grade 3 or 4 that showed loss of nuclear ATRX. The samples were drawn from NOA16, a multicentre, single-arm, open-label phase I trial in Germany that tested a mutant IDH1 peptide vaccine in humans for the first time. The DNeasy Blood and Tissue Kit was used to extract genomic DNA from EDTA blood for TCRB sequencing. Receptor amplification or capture employed the immunoSEQ multiplex PCR assay. Rearranged TCR beta chain sequences were amplified with the hsTCRB Kit following the manufacturer's protocol. TCRB libraries were sequenced on an Illumina MiSeq. For the original study's pipeline: Demultiplexing, trimming and gene mapping were performed with the kit vendor's proprietary platform. TCRdb retrieved this table from immuneACCESS and kept in-frame rearrangements only. Not all clones are present; in checked studies, unresolved V genes account for under half, and no reason is known for the remainder. Clone size and V and J calls were adopted from that table, with D and trimming inferred from the DNA. The sample data list some 130,000 clones, and about four fifths of these were observed just once. The ten largest clonotypes hold 4.5% to 5.5% of the sample.

The sequence was obtained from a man aged 35 to 55 with glioma. The rearranged chain carries TRBV5-4 and TRBJ2-3; a weak D assignment points to TRBD2 (6 bases agree). This specimen consisted of PBMCs, obtained from a glioma patient whose treatment included an IDH1 peptide vaccine. The CDR3 has the sequence CASSLRRGRTDTQYF. The nucleotide sequence is given as TGTGCCAGCAGCTTGCGGCGGGGTCGCACAGATACGCAGTATTTT.